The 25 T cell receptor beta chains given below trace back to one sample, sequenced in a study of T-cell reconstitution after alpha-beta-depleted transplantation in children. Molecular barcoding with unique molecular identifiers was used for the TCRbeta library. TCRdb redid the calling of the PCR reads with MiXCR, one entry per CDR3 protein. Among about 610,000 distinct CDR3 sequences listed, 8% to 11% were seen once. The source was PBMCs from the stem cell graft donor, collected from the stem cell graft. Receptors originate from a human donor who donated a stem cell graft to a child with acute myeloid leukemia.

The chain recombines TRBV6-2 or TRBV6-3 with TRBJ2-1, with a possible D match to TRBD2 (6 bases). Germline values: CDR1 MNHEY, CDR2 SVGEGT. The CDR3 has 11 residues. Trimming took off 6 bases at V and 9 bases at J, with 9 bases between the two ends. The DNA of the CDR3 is TGTGCCAGCAGCCGAGCGGGTGAGCAGTTCTTC. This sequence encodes CASSRAGEQFF.

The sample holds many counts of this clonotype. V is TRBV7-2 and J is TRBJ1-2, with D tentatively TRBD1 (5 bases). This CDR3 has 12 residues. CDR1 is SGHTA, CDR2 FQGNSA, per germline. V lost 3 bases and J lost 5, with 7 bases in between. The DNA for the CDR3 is TGTGCCAGCAGCTTCGGGGCGTATGGCTACACCTTC. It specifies CASSFGAYGYTF.

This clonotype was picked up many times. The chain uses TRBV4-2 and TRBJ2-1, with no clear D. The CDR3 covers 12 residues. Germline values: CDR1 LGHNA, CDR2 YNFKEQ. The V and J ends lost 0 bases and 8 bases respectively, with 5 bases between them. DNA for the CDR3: TGTGCCAGCAGCCAAGAGGGCGATGAGCAGTTCTTC. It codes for CASSQEGDEQFF.

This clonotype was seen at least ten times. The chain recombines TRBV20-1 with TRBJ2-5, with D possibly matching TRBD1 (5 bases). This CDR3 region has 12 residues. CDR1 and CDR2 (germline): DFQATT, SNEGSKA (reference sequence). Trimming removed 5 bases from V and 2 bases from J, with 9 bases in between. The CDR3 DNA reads TGCAGTGCTCCCTACAGGCAAGAGACCCAGTACTTC. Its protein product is CSAPYRQETQYF.

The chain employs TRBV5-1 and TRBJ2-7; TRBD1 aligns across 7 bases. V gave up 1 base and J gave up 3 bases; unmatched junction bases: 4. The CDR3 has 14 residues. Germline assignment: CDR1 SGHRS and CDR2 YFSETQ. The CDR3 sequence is CASSLKGAGYEQYF. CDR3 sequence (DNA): TGCGCCAGCAGCTTGAAGGGGGCGGGCTACGAGCAGTACTTC.

Written as DNA, the CDR3 is TGTGCCAGCAGCTTAGCGGACCAGCGTGCGTACTTC. It specifies CASSLADQRAYF. The chain joins TRBV7-9 to TRBJ2-5; no clear D. V dropped 0 bases and J dropped 13 bases, with 12 bases sitting between them. Germline CDR1 and CDR2: SEHNR and FQNEAQ (reference sequence). The CDR3 loop spans 12 amino acids.

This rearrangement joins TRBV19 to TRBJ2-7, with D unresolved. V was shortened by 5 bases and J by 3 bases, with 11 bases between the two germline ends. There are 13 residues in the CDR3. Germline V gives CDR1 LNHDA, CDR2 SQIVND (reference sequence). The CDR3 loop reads CASSRAERYEQYF. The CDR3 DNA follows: TGTGCCAGTAGTCGGGCAGAACGCTACGAGCAGTACTTC.

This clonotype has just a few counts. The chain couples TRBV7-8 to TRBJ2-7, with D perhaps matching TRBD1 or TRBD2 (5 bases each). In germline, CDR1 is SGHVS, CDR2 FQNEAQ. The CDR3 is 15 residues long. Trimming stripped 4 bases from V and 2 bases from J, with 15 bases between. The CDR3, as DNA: TGTGCCAGCAGCTCCACCGACGGGACCCCCTACGAGCAGTACTTC. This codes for CASSSTDGTPYEQYF.

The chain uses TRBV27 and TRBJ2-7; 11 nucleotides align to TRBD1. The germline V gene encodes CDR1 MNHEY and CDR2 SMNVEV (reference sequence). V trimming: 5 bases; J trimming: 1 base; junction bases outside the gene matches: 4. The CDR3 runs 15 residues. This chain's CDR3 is CASSLRDRGSYEQYF. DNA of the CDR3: TGTGCCAGCAGTCTCCGGGACAGGGGGTCCTACGAGCAGTACTTC.

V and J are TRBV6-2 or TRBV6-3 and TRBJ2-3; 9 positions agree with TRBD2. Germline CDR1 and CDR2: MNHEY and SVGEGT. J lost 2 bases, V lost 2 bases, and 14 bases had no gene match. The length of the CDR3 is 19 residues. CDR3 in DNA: TGTGCCAGCAGTTACCGTAGGCTAGCGGGATCCCCTATCACAGATACGCAGTATTTT. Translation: CASSYRRLAGSPITDTQYF.

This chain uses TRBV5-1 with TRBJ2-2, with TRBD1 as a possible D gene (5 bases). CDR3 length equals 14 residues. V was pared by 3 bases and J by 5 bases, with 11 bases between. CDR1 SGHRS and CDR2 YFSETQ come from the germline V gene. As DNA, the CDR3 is TGCGCCAGCAGCTCTGACCAGGGAACCGGGGAGCTGTTTTTT. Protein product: CASSSDQGTGELFF.

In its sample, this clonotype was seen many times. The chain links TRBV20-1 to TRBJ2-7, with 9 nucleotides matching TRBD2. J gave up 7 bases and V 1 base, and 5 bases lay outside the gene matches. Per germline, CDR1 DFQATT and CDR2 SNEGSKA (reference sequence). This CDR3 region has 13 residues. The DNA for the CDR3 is TGCAGTGCTAGAGGCAGCCTAGCGGGAGAGCAGTACTTC. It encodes CSARGSLAGEQYF.

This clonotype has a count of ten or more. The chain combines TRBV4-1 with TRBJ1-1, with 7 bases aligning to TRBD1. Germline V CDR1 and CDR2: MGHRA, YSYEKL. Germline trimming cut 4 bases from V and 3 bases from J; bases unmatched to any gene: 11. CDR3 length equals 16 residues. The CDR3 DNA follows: TGCGCCAGCAGCCCCCAGAAGGGGGCTTGGTACACTGAAGCTTTCTTT. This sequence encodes CASSPQKGAWYTEAFF.

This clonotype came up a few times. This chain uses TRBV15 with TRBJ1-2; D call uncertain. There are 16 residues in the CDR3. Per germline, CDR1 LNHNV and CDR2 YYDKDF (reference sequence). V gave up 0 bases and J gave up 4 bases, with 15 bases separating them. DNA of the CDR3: TGTGCCACCAGCAGAGATCTTGTCCTGAATCTCTATGGCTACACCTTC. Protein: CATSRDLVLNLYGYTF.

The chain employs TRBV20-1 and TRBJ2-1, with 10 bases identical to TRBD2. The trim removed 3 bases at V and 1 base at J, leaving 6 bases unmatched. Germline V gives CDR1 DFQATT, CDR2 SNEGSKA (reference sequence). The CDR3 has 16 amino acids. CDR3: CSARVLAGISYNEQFF. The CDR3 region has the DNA TGCAGTGCTAGGGTACTAGCGGGAATTTCCTACAATGAGCAGTTCTTC.

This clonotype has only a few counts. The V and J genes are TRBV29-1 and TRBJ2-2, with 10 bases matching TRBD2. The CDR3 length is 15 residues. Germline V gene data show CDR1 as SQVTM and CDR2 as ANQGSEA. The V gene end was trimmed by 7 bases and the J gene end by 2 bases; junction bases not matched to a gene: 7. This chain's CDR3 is CSAELAGVNTGELFF. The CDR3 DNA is TGCAGCGCGGAGCTAGCGGGAGTAAACACCGGGGAGCTGTTTTTT.

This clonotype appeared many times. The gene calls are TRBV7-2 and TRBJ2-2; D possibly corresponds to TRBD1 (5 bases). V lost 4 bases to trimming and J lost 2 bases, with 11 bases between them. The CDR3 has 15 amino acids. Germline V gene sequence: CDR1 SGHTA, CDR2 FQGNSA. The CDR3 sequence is CASSSQGANTGELFF. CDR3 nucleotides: TGTGCCAGCAGCTCCCAAGGGGCTAACACCGGGGAGCTGTTTTTT. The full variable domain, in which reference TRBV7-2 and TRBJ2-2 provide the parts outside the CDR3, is GAGVSQSPSNKVTEKGKDVELRCDPISGHTALYWYRQSLGQGLEFLIYFQGNSAPDKSGLPSDRFSAERTGGSVSTLTIQRTQQEDSAVYLCASSSQGANTGELFFGEGSRLTVL.

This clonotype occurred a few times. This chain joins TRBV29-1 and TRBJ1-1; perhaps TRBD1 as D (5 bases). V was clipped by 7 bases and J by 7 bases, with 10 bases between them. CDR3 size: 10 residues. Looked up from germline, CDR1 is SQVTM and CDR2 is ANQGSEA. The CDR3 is CSGGGNEAFF. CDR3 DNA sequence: TGCAGCGGGGGGGGAAATGAAGCTTTCTTT. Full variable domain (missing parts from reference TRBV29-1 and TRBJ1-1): SAVISQKPSRDICQRGTSLTIQCQVDSQVTMMFWYRQQPGQSLTLIATANQGSEATYESGFVIDKFPISRPNLTFSTLTVSNMSPEDSSIYLCSGGGNEAFFGQGTRLTVV.

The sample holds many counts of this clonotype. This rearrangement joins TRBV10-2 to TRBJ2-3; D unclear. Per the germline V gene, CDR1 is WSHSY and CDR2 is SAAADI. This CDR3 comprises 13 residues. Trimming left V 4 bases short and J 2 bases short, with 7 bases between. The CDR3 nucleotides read TGCGCCAGCAGTGGTGGTGCCACAGATACGCAGTATTTT. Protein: CASSGGATDTQYF.

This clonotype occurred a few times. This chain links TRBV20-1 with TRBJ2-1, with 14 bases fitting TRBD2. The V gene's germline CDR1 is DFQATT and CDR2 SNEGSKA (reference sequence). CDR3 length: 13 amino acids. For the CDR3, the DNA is TGCAGCAGGACTAGCGGGAGGCGAAATGAGCAGTTCTTC. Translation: CSRTSGRRNEQFF.

This chain's CDR3 is CASSQEAGELFF. The CDR3, as DNA: TGCGCCAGCAGCCAAGAGGCCGGGGAGCTGTTTTTT. V gene TRBV4-3 combines with J gene TRBJ2-2; no definite D call. V lost 0 bases and J lost 6, with 2 bases in between. The CDR3 covers 12 residues. Looked up from germline, CDR1 is LGHNA and CDR2 is YSLEER.

The chain's CDR3 is CASSQRASPLGSPLHF. In nucleotides, the CDR3 is TGTGCCAGCAGTCAAAGGGCTTCGCCTCTGGGGTCACCCCTCCACTTT. The gene calls are TRBV6-1 and TRBJ1-6; D is uncertain. Per the germline V gene, CDR1 is MNHNS and CDR2 is SASEGT. The CDR3 runs 16 residues. Trimming took off 5 bases at V and 10 bases at J, with 21 bases between the two ends.

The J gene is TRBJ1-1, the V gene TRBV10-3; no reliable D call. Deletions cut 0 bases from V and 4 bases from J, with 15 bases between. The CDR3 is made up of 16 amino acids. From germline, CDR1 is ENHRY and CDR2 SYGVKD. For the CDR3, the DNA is TGTGCCATCAGTGAGTCGAAGTTGGGGTCGGGCACTGAAGCTTTCTTT. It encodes CAISESKLGSGTEAFF.

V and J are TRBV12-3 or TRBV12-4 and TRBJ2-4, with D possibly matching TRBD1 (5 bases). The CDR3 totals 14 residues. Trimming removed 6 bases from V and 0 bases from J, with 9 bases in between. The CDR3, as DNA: TGTGCCAGCAGCGTAGACAGAGCCAAAAACATTCAGTACTTC. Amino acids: CASSVDRAKNIQYF.

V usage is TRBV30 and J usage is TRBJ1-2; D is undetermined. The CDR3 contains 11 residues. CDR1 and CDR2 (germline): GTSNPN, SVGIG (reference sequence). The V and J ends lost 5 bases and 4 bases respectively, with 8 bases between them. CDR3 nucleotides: TGTGCCTGGCGTGAAGTCTATGGCTACACCTTC. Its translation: CAWREVYGYTF.